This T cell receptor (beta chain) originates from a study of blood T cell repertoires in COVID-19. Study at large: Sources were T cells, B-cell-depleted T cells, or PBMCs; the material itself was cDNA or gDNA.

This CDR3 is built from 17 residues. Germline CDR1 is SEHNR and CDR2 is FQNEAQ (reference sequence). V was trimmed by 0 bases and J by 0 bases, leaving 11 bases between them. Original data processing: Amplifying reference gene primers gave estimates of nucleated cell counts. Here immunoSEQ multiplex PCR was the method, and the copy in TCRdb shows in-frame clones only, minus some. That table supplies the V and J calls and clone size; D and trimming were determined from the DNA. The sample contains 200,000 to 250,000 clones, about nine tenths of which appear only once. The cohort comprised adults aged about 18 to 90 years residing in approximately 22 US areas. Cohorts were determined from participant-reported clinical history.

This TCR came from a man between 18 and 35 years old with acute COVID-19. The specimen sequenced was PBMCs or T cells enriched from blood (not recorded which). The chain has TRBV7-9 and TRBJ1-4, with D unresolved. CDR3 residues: CASSLALAGATNEKLFF. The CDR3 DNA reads TGTGCCAGCAGCTTAGCGCTCGCGGGCGCAACTAATGAAAAACTGTTTTTT.